One sample yielded the 7 T cell receptor beta chains listed below, sequenced in a study of T cells in Graves' hyperthyroidism and ophthalmopathy. Amplified TCR beta CDR3 regions came from RNA transcripts. Primed by the HTBI set, a first-round RT-PCR was run on the TCR CDR3. TCRdb called the multiplex PCR reads again in MiXCR, with one record for every CDR3 protein. The table lists 480,000 or so distinct CDR3 sequences, approximately 48% of them singletons. Sequenced: peripheral blood or thyroid tissue (not recorded which). Source of these receptors: an adult woman with Graves' disease, either hyperthyroidism or ophthalmopathy (not recorded which).

The rearrangement uses TRBV7-9 and TRBJ1-2; TRBD1 aligns across 9 bases. Germline assignment: CDR1 SEHNR and CDR2 FQNEAQ (reference sequence). Losses at the gene ends were 4 bases for V and 8 bases for J; bases not matched to a gene: 8. This CDR3 comprises 14 residues. DNA for the CDR3: TGTGCCAGCAGCTCCACAGGGGGCACCTTCGGCTACACCTTC. This encodes CASSSTGGTFGYTF.

V and J are TRBV29-1 and TRBJ2-7; TRBD1 matches 7 bases. Germline V lookup: CDR1 SQVTM, CDR2 ANQGSEA. With 2 bases clipped from V and 2 bases from J, the junction kept 9 bases outside the gene matches. The CDR3 totals 15 residues. The CDR3 sequence: CSVEIADRAPYEQYF. The CDR3 DNA sequence: TGCAGCGTTGAAATCGCCGACAGGGCTCCCTACGAGCAGTACTTC.

This chain joins TRBV10-3 and TRBJ2-6, with D perhaps matching TRBD1 or TRBD2 (5 bases each). The CDR3 is 15 residues long. The ends were cut back, 4 bases at V and 2 bases at J, with 9 bases in the middle. CDR1 is ENHRY and CDR2 is SYGVKD in the germline V gene. The CDR3 spells CAISAGGAGANVLTF. The CDR3 DNA is TGTGCCATCAGTGCTGGGGGAGCTGGGGCCAACGTCCTGACTTTC.

The chain carries TRBV4-1 and TRBJ2-7; possible D gene TRBD2, 6 bases. The CDR3 is 15 amino acids. Trimming stripped 3 bases from V and 3 bases from J, with 15 bases between. The germline gives CDR1 MGHRA, CDR2 YSYEKL. The CDR3 protein is CASSQMGLYFYEQYF. The CDR3 DNA is TGCGCCAGCAGCCAGATGGGACTCTATTTCTACGAGCAGTACTTC.

The chain links TRBV14 to TRBJ1-2; TRBD1 aligns across 9 bases. V gave up 4 bases and J gave up 8 bases; unmatched junction bases: 11. The CDR3 has 15 residues. Per the germline V gene, CDR1 is SGHDN and CDR2 is FVKESK. CDR3 in amino acids: CASSPGTGFALGYTF. DNA for the CDR3: TGTGCCAGCAGCCCAGGGACAGGGTTCGCCCTAGGCTACACCTTC.

The DNA for the CDR3 is TGTGCCAGCAGCTTAGCTGAGGGGACCTCCTACGAGCAGTACTTC. This gives the protein CASSLAEGTSYEQYF. The rearrangement uses TRBV7-2 and TRBJ2-7; D possibly matches TRBD1 or TRBD2 (5 bases each). V was cut by 0 bases and J by 0 bases, with 9 bases left in between. Germline V lookup: CDR1 SGHTA, CDR2 FQGNSA. The CDR3 sequence is 15 residues long.

The chain is built from TRBV2 and TRBJ2-1; D is perhaps TRBD2 (6 bases). The CDR3 has 13 residues. With 4 bases removed from V and 10 bases from J, the gap between germline ends came to 14 bases. Germline CDR1 is SNHLY and CDR2 is FYNNEI. Here the CDR3 DNA reads TGTGCCAGCAGTGTGCCGGGGGTGGCAGAGCAGTTCTTC. It codes for CASSVPGVAEQFF.